The 5 T cell receptor beta chains given below trace back to one sample, sequenced in a study of blood T cell repertoires in COVID-19. The data were produced by immunoSEQ multiplex PCR, yet TCRdb's version contains in-frame clones alone and is incomplete. The sample has tens of thousands of clones, about 81% seen once. The sequencing sample was made of peripheral blood. Source of these receptors: a human donor in a cohort sampled during active COVID-19.

This chain connects TRBV6-1 to TRBJ2-1, with TRBD1 as a possible D gene (5 bases). V was clipped by 1 base and J by 8 bases, with 18 bases between them. Germline V gene lookup returns CDR1 MNHNS and CDR2 SASEGT. The CDR3 contains 16 residues. CDR3 DNA: TGTGCCAGCAGTGAAGGGACACTGGGGCCTTACGATGAGCAGTTCTTC. Its translation is CASSEGTLGPYDEQFF.

This sequence joins TRBV30 and TRBJ1-1; D might be TRBD1 (5 bases). V was pared by 3 bases and J by 2 bases, with 10 bases between. There are 13 residues in the CDR3. Germline V CDR1 and CDR2: GTSNPN, SVGIG (reference sequence). CDR3 protein: CAWRLTANTEAFF. CDR3 coding DNA: TGTGCCTGGAGACTGACAGCTAACACTGAAGCTTTCTTT.

Written as DNA, the CDR3 is TGTGCCACCAGTGTTGGGACAGGGAATAACAATGAGCAGTTCTTC. This translates into CATSVGTGNNNEQFF. J is TRBJ2-1 and V is TRBV24-1; 9 bases align to TRBD1. V gave up 5 bases and J gave up 5 bases; unmatched junction bases: 6. The CDR3 extends over 15 amino acids. CDR1 is KGHDR, CDR2 SFDVKD, per germline.

V and J are TRBV27 and TRBJ2-5, with 10 positions matching TRBD1. The CDR3 sequence is 15 residues long. Trimming at V came to 0 bases and at J to 6 bases, leaving 4 bases not matched to a gene. CDR1 is MNHEY, CDR2 SMNVEV, per germline (reference sequence). For the CDR3, the DNA is TGTGCCAGCAGTTTATCTAGGGACAGGGGACAGACCCAGTACTTC. This codes for CASSLSRDRGQTQYF.

The gene calls are TRBV7-9 and TRBJ2-1; a possible D gene is TRBD2 (5 bases). V lost 2 bases to trimming and J lost 5 bases, with 13 bases between them. The CDR3 sequence is 15 residues long. The germline gives CDR1 SEHNR, CDR2 FQNEAQ (reference sequence). Here the CDR3 DNA reads TGTGCCAGCAGCTTAATTCTAGCCCCTAACAATGAGCAGTTCTTC. Protein: CASSLILAPNNEQFF.